This section outlines one TCR beta chain sequence together with its context. Its antigen is not identified. The CDR3 is made up of 15 amino acids. CDR1 SGHTA and CDR2 FQGNSA come from the germline V gene. The V end lost 5 bases, the J end lost 1 base, and 13 bases lay between the germline ends. The record originates from a study of T cells after yellow fever vaccination. The wider study: Libraries from low-cell-number fractions were prepared with the SMART-Seq v4 Ultra Low Input RNA kit.

TCRdb reprocessed the 5' RACE reads via MiXCR and lists one record per CDR3 protein. This sample has 450,000 to 550,000 distinct CDR3 sequences; 20% to 25% occur once, and the top ten carry roughly 16%. Study-wide points: Reappearing after the booster were most of the clones from primary vaccination (roughly 95% CD4, 88% CD8).

This chain joins TRBV7-2 and TRBJ2-3; a weak D match, TRBD2 (7 bases). The source material was PBMCs, sampled about 20 days after the first yellow fever vaccination. This clonotype originated in a man between 18 and 35 years old who received the YFV17D yellow fever vaccine. The CDR3 DNA sequence: TGTGCCAGCAGCGGGGGGGCCGTTGGCACAGATACGCAGTATTTT. This gives the protein CASSGGAVGTDTQYF.